This T cell receptor beta chain was documented in a study of shared clonotypes between healthy human individuals. Assay used: immunoSEQ multiplex PCR; TCRdb lists only in-frame clones, some missing. This table has roughly 890,000 clones, nearly 95% appearing once. Selected positively for CCR7 and CD45RO-negative, naive CD8 cells excluded terminally differentiated effector memory CD45RA+ cells. About this clone itself: Its antigen is unknown.

Germline V gene data show CDR1 as MNHEY and CDR2 as SMNVEV (reference sequence). V was cut by 10 bases and J by 0 bases, with 16 bases left in between. The CDR3 spans 16 residues. Findings and caveats of the study: Among the subsets, naive ones generally showed larger estimated richness than memory ones. It was observed that approximately 5% of naive CD4 clonotypes were shared across a handful of donors.

The chain couples TRBV27 to TRBJ2-6; D not certain. The sequence derives from a young man in good health. The sequencing sample was made of naive CD8+ T cells sorted from blood. CDR3 sequence reads: CAIPVSPPSGANVLTF. DNA for the CDR3: TGTGCCATCCCGGTCTCACCCCCCTCTGGGGCCAACGTCCTGACTTTC.